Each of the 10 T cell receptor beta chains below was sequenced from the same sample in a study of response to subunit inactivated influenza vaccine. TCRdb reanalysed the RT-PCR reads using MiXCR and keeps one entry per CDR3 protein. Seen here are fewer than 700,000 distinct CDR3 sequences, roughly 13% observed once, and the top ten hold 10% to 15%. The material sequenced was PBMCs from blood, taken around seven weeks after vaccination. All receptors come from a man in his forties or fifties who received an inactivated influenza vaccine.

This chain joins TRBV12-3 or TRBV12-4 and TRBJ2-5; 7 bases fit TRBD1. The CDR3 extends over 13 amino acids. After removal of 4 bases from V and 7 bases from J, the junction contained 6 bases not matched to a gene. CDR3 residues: CASSWDRSLTQYF. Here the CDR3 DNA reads TGTGCCAGCAGTTGGGACAGAAGCCTGACCCAGTACTTC.

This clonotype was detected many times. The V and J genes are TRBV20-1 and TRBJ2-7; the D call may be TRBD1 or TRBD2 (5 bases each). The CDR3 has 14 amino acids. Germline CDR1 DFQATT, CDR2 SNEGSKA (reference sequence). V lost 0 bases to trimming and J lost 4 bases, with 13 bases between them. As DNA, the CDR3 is TGCAGTGCTAGAGATATTGGGACCGAATACGAGCAGTACTTC. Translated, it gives CSARDIGTEYEQYF.

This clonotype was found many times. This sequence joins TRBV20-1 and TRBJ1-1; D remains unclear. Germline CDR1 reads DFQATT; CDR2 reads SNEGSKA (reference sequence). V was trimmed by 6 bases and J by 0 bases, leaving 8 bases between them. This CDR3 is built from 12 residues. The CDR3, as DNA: TGCAGTGCCAAGGCGTTGAACACTGAAGCTTTCTTT. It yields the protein CSAKALNTEAFF.

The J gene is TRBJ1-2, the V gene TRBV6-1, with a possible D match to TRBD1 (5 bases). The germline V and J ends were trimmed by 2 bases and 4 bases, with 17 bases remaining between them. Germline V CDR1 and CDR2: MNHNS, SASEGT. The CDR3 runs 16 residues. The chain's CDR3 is CASSEQSQGGSYGYTF. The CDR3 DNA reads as TGTGCCAGCAGTGAACAATCCCAGGGAGGGAGCTATGGCTACACCTTC.

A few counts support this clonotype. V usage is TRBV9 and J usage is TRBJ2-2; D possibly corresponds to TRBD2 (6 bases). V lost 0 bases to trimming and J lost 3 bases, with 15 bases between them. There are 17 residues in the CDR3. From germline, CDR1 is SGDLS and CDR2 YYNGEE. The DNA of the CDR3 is TGTGCCAGCAGCGTAGGGCAGAAGGGGAGGTACACCGGGGAGCTGTTTTTT. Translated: CASSVGQKGRYTGELFF.

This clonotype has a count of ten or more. The chain's CDR3 is CSARASGGFDEQYF. The CDR3 DNA is TGCAGTGCTAGGGCTAGCGGGGGTTTTGACGAGCAGTACTTC. The chain uses TRBV20-1 and TRBJ2-7; 10 nucleotides match TRBD2. Germline values: CDR1 DFQATT, CDR2 SNEGSKA (reference sequence). With 3 bases clipped from V and 5 bases from J, the junction kept 7 bases outside the gene matches. This CDR3 is built from 14 residues.

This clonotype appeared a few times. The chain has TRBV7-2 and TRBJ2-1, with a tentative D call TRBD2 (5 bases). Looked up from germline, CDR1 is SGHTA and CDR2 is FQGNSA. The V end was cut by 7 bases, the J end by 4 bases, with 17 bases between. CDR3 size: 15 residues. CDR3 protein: CASTKSRGLYNEQFF. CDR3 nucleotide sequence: TGTGCCAGCACCAAAAGCCGGGGATTATACAATGAGCAGTTCTTC.

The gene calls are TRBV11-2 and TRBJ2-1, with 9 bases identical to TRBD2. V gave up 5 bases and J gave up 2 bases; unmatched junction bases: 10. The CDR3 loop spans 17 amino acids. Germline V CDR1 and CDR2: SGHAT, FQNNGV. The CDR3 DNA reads TGTGCCAGCAGCCTCTTCCCTAGCGGGGCCCCCTACAATGAGCAGTTCTTC. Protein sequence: CASSLFPSGAPYNEQFF. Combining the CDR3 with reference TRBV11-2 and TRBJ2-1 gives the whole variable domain EAGVAQSPRYKIIEKRQSVAFWCNPISGHATLYWYQQILGQGPKLLIQFQNNGVVDDSQLPKDRFSAERLKGVDSTLKIQPAKLEDSAVYLCASSLFPSGAPYNEQFFGPGTRLTVL.

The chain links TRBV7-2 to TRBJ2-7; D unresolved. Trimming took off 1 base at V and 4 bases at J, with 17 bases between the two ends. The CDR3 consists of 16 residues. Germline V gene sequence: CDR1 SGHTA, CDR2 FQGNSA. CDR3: CASSLVVGLTQYEQYF. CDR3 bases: TGTGCCAGCAGCTTAGTGGTTGGTCTTACCCAATACGAGCAGTACTTC.

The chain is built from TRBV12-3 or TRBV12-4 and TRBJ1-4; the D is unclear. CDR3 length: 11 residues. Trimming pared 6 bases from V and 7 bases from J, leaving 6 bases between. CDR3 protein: CASSQTEKLFF. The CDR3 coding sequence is TGTGCCAGCAGCCAAACTGAAAAACTGTTTTTT.